These 5 T cell receptor beta chains originate from one sample sequenced in a study of cytomegalovirus exposure and HLA in healthy donors. Primers included in the PCR were 60 Vbeta and 13 Jbeta primers. Repertoires were generated with immunoSEQ multiplex PCR, while TCRdb's copy carries only in-frame clones and drops some. The table shows some 190,000 clones, with just under 75% occurring only once. The sequenced sample consisted of PBMCs. The receptors derive from a man aged 25 to 40 in good health and CMV-seropositive.

The chain uses TRBV4-3 and TRBJ2-5; D is possibly TRBD1 (5 bases). The assigned J gene may be wrong: the sequence end matches TRBJ2-7 better. This CDR3 comprises 15 residues. Per the germline V gene, CDR1 is LGHNA and CDR2 is YSLEER. The CDR3 coding sequence is TGCGCCAGCAGCCAAGCGCAGGGAAGCTCCTACGAGCAGTACTTC. This encodes CASSQAQGSSYEQYF.

This clone was counted only a few times. This sequence joins TRBV7-9 and TRBJ1-2; the D is unclear. Germline V CDR1 and CDR2: SEHNR, FQNEAQ (reference sequence). CDR3 length equals 13 residues. V was clipped by 1 base and J by 4 bases, with 7 bases between them. The CDR3 coding sequence is TGTGCCAGCAGCTTAGACACCCGCTATGGCTACACCTTC. It encodes CASSLDTRYGYTF. The full variable domain, in which reference TRBV7-9 and TRBJ1-2 provide the parts outside the CDR3, is DTGVSQNPRHKITKRGQNVTFRCDPISEHNRLYWYRQTLGQGPEFLTYFQNEAQLEKSRLLSDRFSAERPKGSFSTLEIQRTEQGDSAMYLCASSLDTRYGYTFGSGTRLTVV.

The gene calls are TRBV23-1 and TRBJ2-1, with a weak D call TRBD2 (7 bases). TRBV23-1 is placed among ORFs of uncertain function. V shed 2 bases and J shed 4 bases, with 15 bases lying between them. The CDR3 contains 16 residues. The DNA for the CDR3 is TGCGCCAGCAGTCAAGGGAGGGGGGCGCGGTACAATGAGCAGTTCTTC. It yields the protein CASSQGRGARYNEQFF.

In its sample, this clone was seen a few times. The CDR3 DNA is TGCGCCAGCAGCCCTGGGACTAGCGGGGCCAATGAGCAGTTCTTC. This sequence encodes CASSPGTSGANEQFF. V gene TRBV5-1 combines with J gene TRBJ2-1; 13 bases align to TRBD2. The V segment lost 4 bases and the J segment 6 bases; nucleotides outside the gene matches: 4. The CDR3 spans 15 residues. CDR1 is SGHRS and CDR2 is YFSETQ in the germline V gene.

The chain combines TRBV5-8 with TRBJ2-6, with 10 nucleotides matching TRBD1. CDR1 is SGHTS, CDR2 YDEGEE, per germline. J lost 0 bases, V lost 1 base, and 7 bases had no gene match. The CDR3 sequence is 19 residues long. The CDR3 region is CASSLSLRTGGSGANVLTF. In nucleotides, the CDR3 is TGTGCCAGCAGCTTGAGTCTCCGGACAGGGGGCTCTGGGGCCAACGTCCTGACTTTC.